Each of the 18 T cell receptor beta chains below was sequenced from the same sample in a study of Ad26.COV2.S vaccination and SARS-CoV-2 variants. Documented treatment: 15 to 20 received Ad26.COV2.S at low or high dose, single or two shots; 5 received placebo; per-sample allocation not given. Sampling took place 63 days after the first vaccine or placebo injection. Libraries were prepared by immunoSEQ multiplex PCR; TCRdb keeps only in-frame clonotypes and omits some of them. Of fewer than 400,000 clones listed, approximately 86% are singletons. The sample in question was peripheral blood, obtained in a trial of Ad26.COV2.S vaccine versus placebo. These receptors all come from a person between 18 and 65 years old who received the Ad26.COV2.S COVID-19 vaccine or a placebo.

DNA for the CDR3: TGTGCCAGCAGCCAGCCGGGACTAGCGAGCAATGAGCAGTTCTTC. Translation: CASSQPGLASNEQFF. The gene calls are TRBV14 and TRBJ2-1, with TRBD2 matching 10 bases. Germline assignment: CDR1 SGHDN and CDR2 FVKESK. CDR3 length equals 15 residues. J lost 6 bases, V lost 3 bases, and 5 bases had no gene match.

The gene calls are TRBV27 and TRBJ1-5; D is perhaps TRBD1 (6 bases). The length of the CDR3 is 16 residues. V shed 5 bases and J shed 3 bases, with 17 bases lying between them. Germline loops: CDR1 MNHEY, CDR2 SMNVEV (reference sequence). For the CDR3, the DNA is TGTGCCAGCAGTCCATCCCGGGACACACTCAATCAGCCCCAGCATTTT. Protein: CASSPSRDTLNQPQHF.

In DNA, the CDR3 is TGTGCCAGCAGCTTCTACGAGGGGTCGACCCCCTACGAGCAGTACTTC. Translated, it gives CASSFYEGSTPYEQYF. The rearrangement links TRBV5-4 to TRBJ2-7; D might be TRBD1 or TRBD2, each matching 5 bases. V shed 2 bases and J shed 2 bases, with 17 bases lying between them. Germline V gives CDR1 SGHNT, CDR2 YYREEE (reference sequence). The CDR3 runs 16 residues.

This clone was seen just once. The CDR3 bases are TGTGCCAGCAGGTTGACAGGGTCCGGCGAGACCCAGTACTTC. Translation gives CASRLTGSGETQYF. The rearrangement links TRBV6-1 to TRBJ2-5; 7 bases align to TRBD1. This CDR3 is built from 14 residues. CDR1 and CDR2 (germline): MNHNS, SASEGT. The V segment lost 6 bases and the J segment 5 bases; nucleotides outside the gene matches: 9.

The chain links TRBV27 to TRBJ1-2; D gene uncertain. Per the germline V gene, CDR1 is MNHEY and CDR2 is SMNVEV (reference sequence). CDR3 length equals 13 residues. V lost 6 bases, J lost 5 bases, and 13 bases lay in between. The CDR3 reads CASRTGPLYGYTF. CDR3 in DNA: TGTGCCAGCAGAACCGGGCCCCTGTATGGCTACACCTTC.

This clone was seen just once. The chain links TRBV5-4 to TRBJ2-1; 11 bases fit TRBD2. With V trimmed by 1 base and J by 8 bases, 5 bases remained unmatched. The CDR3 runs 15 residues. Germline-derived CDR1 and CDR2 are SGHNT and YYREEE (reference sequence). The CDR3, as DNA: TGTGCCAGCAGCTTGACTAGCGGGGGCTCATATGAGCAGTTCTTC. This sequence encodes CASSLTSGGSYEQFF. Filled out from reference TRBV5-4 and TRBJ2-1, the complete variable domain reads ETGVTQSPTHLIKTRGQQVTLRCSSQSGHNTVSWYQQALGQGPQFIFQYYREEENGRGNFPPRFSGLQFPNYSSELNVNALELDDSALYLCASSLTSGGSYEQFFGPGTRLTVL.

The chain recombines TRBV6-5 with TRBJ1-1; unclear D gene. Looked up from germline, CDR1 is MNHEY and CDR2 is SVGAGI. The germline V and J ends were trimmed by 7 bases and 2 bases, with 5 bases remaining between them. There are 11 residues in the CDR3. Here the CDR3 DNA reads TGTGCCAGCACCCAAAACACTGAAGCTTTCTTT. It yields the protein CASTQNTEAFF.

The CDR3 DNA reads as TGCGCCAGCAGCCAAGGAGGAGTGAATGAAAAACTGTTTTTT. This translates into CASSQGGVNEKLFF. This chain uses TRBV4-3 with TRBJ1-4, with D uncertain. Trimming cost V 1 base and J 5 bases, with 8 bases left between them. The CDR3 is 14 residues long. CDR1 is LGHNA, CDR2 YSLEER, per germline.

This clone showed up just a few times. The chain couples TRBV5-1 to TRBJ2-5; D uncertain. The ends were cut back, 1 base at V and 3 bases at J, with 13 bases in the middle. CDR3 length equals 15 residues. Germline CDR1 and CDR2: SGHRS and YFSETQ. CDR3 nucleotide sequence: TGCGCCAGCAGCTTGTTACACTTATCTAAAGAGACCCAGTACTTC. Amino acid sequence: CASSLLHLSKETQYF.

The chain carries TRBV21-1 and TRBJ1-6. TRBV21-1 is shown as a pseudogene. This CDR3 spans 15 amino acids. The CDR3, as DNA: TGTGCCAGCAGCAAACTTAAGGGTTGGAATTCACCCCTCCACTTT. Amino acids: CASSKLKGWNSPLHF.

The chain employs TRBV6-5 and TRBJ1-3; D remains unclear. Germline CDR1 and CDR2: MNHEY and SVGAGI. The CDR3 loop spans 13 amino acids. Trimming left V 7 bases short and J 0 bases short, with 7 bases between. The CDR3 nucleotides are TGTGCCAGCAAGTTTTCCTCTGGAAACACCATATATTTT. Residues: CASKFSSGNTIYF.

The CDR3 loop is CASSQEGGVQETQYF. CDR3 nucleotides: TGCGCCAGCAGCCAGGAGGGAGGGGTTCAAGAGACCCAGTACTTC. The chain has TRBV4-1 and TRBJ2-5; the match to TRBD2 covers 7 bases. Germline CDR1 MGHRA, CDR2 YSYEKL. With 3 bases clipped from V and 2 bases from J, the junction kept 6 bases outside the gene matches. This CDR3 is built from 15 residues.

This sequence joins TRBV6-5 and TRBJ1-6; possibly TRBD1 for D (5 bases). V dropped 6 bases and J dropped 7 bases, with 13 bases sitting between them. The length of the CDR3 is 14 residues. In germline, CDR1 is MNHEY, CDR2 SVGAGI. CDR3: CASRSGRTNSPLHF. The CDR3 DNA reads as TGTGCCAGCAGATCGGGACGGACCAATTCACCCCTCCACTTT.

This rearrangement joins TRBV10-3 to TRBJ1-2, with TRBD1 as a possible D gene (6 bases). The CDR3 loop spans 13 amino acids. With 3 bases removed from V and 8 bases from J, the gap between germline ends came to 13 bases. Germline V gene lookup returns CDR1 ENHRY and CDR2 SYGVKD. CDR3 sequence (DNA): TGTGCCATCAGTGATTTAGGGGGTAACGGCTACACCTTC. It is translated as CAISDLGGNGYTF.

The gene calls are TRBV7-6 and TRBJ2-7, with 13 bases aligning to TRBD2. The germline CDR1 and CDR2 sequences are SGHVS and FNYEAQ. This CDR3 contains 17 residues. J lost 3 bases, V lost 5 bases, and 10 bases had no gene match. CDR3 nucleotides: TGTGCCAGCAGCAACACTAGCGGGGGGGCCCCCTACTACGAGCAGTACTTC. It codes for CASSNTSGGAPYYEQYF.

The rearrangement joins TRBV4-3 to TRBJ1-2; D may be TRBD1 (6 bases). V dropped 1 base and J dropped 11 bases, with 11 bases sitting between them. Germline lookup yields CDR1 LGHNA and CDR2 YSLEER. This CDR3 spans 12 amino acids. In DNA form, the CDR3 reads TGCGCCAGCAGCCAAGCTACAGGGAAGTACACCTTC. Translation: CASSQATGKYTF.

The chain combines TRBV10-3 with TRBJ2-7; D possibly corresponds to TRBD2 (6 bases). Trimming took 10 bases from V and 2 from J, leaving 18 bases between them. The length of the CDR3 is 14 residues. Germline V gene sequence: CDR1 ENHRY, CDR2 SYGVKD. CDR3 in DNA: TGTGCCACCCAACACCGCGGGGATCCCTACGAGCAGTACTTC. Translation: CATQHRGDPYEQYF.

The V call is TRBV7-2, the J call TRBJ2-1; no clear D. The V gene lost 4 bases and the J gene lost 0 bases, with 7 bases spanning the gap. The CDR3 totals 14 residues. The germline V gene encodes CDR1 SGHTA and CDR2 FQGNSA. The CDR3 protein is CASSSVYSYNEQFF. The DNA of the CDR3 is TGTGCCAGCAGCTCGGTGTACTCCTACAATGAGCAGTTCTTC.